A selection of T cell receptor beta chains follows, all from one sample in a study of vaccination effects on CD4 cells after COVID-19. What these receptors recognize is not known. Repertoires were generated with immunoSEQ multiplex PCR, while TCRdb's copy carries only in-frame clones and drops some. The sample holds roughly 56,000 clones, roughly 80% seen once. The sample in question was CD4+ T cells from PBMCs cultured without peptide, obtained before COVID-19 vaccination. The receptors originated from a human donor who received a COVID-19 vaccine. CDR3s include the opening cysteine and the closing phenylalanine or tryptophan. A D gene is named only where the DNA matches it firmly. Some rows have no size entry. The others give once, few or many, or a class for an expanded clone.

CDR3 DNA: TGTGCTAGTGGTTTGTCATCGCCCTCTCCGAGCGGGGAGGAAGATACGCAGTATTTT
CDR3 protein: CASGLSSPSPSGEEDTQYF
D gene: TRBD2
CDR3 length: 19
V gene: TRBV12-5
clone size: -
J gene: TRBJ2-3

CDR3 DNA: TGTGCCAGCAGCCATGATCGGGGGGCGCCCTACAATGAGCAGTTCTTC
CDR3 protein: CASSHDRGAPYNEQFF
D gene: -
CDR3 length: 16
V gene: TRBV5-6
clone size: -
J gene: TRBJ2-1

CDR3 DNA: TGTGCCAGCAGTGTTGGTGTAGGTTCACCCCTCCACTTT
CDR3 protein: CASSVGVGSPLHF
D gene: -
CDR3 length: 13
V gene: TRBV6-4
clone size: -
J gene: TRBJ1-6

CDR3 DNA: TGTGCCAGCAGCTCGCGCGTGGGTAATGAGCAGTTCTTC
CDR3 protein: CASSSRVGNEQFF
D gene: -
CDR3 length: 13
V gene: TRBV5-4
clone size: -
J gene: TRBJ2-1

CDR3 DNA: TGTGCCAGCAGGGCTTCGAAGCGGGGGTACCAAGAGACCCAGTACTTC
CDR3 protein: CASRASKRGYQETQYF
D gene: TRBD2
CDR3 length: 16
V gene: TRBV14
clone size: -
J gene: TRBJ2-5

CDR3 DNA: TGTGCCAGCAGCCAAGATCATCTCGGGGGGGAAAGGGCCAATGAGCAGTTCTTC
CDR3 protein: CASSQDHLGGERANEQFF
D gene: TRBD2
CDR3 length: 18
V gene: TRBV3-1/TRBV3-2
clone size: -
J gene: TRBJ2-1

CDR3 DNA: TGTGCCAGCAGGGGACACTCGAACACTGAAGCTTTCTTT
CDR3 protein: CASRGHSNTEAFF
D gene: -
CDR3 length: 13
V gene: TRBV2
clone size: few
J gene: TRBJ1-1

CDR3 DNA: TGTGCCAGTAGTCCCGGGACCCGGTGGGCTGGAAACACCATATATTTT
CDR3 protein: CASSPGTRWAGNTIYF
D gene: -
CDR3 length: 16
V gene: TRBV19
clone size: -
J gene: TRBJ1-3

CDR3 DNA: TGCGCCAGCAGCACCATTGAAGGGCTAGCGGGGCCAGATACGCAGTATTTT
CDR3 protein: CASSTIEGLAGPDTQYF
D gene: TRBD2
CDR3 length: 17
V gene: TRBV5-1
clone size: -
J gene: TRBJ2-3

CDR3 DNA: TGTGCCTGGGCGGGACTAGCGAAAGAGACCCAGTACTTC
CDR3 protein: CAWAGLAKETQYF
D gene: TRBD2
CDR3 length: 13
V gene: TRBV30
clone size: -
J gene: TRBJ2-5

CDR3 DNA: TGTGCCAGCAGCCAAGATGCCCGACAGGGGTATGGCTACACCTTC
CDR3 protein: CASSQDARQGYGYTF
D gene: TRBD1
CDR3 length: 15
V gene: TRBV3-1/TRBV3-2
clone size: -
J gene: TRBJ1-2

CDR3 DNA: TGCGCCAGCAGCCCACAGGGGACAGATACGCAGTATTTT
CDR3 protein: CASSPQGTDTQYF
D gene: TRBD1
CDR3 length: 13
V gene: TRBV5-1
clone size: -
J gene: TRBJ2-3

CDR3 DNA: TGCGCCAGCAGCTTGGCCACAGGGAACAATGAGCAGTTCTTC
CDR3 protein: CASSLATGNNEQFF
D gene: -
CDR3 length: 14
V gene: TRBV5-1
clone size: -
J gene: TRBJ2-1

CDR3 DNA: TGTGCCAGCAGCTTAGCTAGCGGGGGGGCTCCTGGGGCCAACGTCCTGACTTTC
CDR3 protein: CASSLASGGAPGANVLTF
D gene: TRBD2
CDR3 length: 18
V gene: TRBV7-2
clone size: few
J gene: TRBJ2-6

CDR3 DNA: TGTGCCAGCAGGACAGGGGCTTTAAACACTGAAGCTTTCTTT
CDR3 protein: CASRTGALNTEAFF
D gene: TRBD1
CDR3 length: 14
V gene: TRBV6-5
clone size: -
J gene: TRBJ1-1

CDR3 DNA: TGTGCCAGCCACGTGTATAATTCACCCCTCCACTTT
CDR3 protein: CASHVYNSPLHF
D gene: -
CDR3 length: 12
V gene: TRBV18
clone size: -
J gene: TRBJ1-6

CDR3 DNA: TGTGCCAGCAGCTTAGGGGGATTTAGCACTGAAGCTTTCTTT
CDR3 protein: CASSLGGFSTEAFF
D gene: -
CDR3 length: 14
V gene: TRBV7-2
clone size: -
J gene: TRBJ1-1

CDR3 DNA: TGTGCCAGCAGCTTAGCCGGGACAGGGGCTGGAGATACGCAGTATTTT
CDR3 protein: CASSLAGTGAGDTQYF
D gene: TRBD1
CDR3 length: 16
V gene: TRBV7-2
clone size: -
J gene: TRBJ2-3

CDR3 DNA: TGTGCCAGCGCCCCGATTCAAGAGACCCAGTACTTC
CDR3 protein: CASAPIQETQYF
D gene: -
CDR3 length: 12
V gene: TRBV2
clone size: -
J gene: TRBJ2-5

CDR3 DNA: TGTGCCAGCAGTGAAAATCGGCCAGGATGGGGCTACACCTTC
CDR3 protein: CASSENRPGWGYTF
D gene: -
CDR3 length: 14
V gene: TRBV6-1
clone size: few
J gene: TRBJ1-2

CDR3 DNA: TGTGCCAGCAGCAACGGGGGACTAGGCAATGAGCAGTTCTTC
CDR3 protein: CASSNGGLGNEQFF
D gene: TRBD2
CDR3 length: 14
V gene: TRBV6-6
clone size: once
J gene: TRBJ2-1

CDR3 DNA: TGTGCCAGTAGACCCCTAGCGGGGGGGAAGACAGATACGCAGTATTTT
CDR3 protein: CASRPLAGGKTDTQYF
D gene: TRBD2
CDR3 length: 16
V gene: TRBV19
clone size: few
J gene: TRBJ2-3

CDR3 DNA: TGTGCCAGCAGCTTGGGGGGGTTCTCCGAGGCAGAAGCTTTCTTT
CDR3 protein: CASSLGGFSEAEAFF
D gene: -
CDR3 length: 15
V gene: TRBV5-4
clone size: few
J gene: TRBJ1-1

CDR3 DNA: TGTGCCAGCAGCCAAGATAAATTAGGGGGAGAGGGCTACACCTTC
CDR3 protein: CASSQDKLGGEGYTF
D gene: -
CDR3 length: 15
V gene: TRBV4-2
clone size: -
J gene: TRBJ1-2

CDR3 DNA: TGTGCCAGCTCACCTGCGACAGGGAAGGTCGGGCAGCCCCAGCATTTT
CDR3 protein: CASSPATGKVGQPQHF
D gene: TRBD1
CDR3 length: 16
V gene: TRBV18
clone size: -
J gene: TRBJ1-5

CDR3 DNA: TGTGCCAGCAGCTATCGACGGCACAATGAGCAGTTCTTC
CDR3 protein: CASSYRRHNEQFF
D gene: -
CDR3 length: 13
V gene: TRBV5-6
clone size: once
J gene: TRBJ2-1

CDR3 DNA: TGTGCCACCAGTGATACTGGGACCTCCTACAATGAGCAGTTCTTC
CDR3 protein: CATSDTGTSYNEQFF
D gene: -
CDR3 length: 15
V gene: TRBV24-1
clone size: few
J gene: TRBJ2-1

CDR3 DNA: TGCGCCAGCAGCTTAAAAGCGGGGTGGAATGAGCAGTTCTTC
CDR3 protein: CASSLKAGWNEQFF
D gene: TRBD2
CDR3 length: 14
V gene: TRBV5-1
clone size: -
J gene: TRBJ2-1

CDR3 DNA: TGTGCCAGCAGCTTGTTTGCCTCCACAGATACGCAGTATTTT
CDR3 protein: CASSLFASTDTQYF
D gene: -
CDR3 length: 14
V gene: TRBV5-8
clone size: -
J gene: TRBJ2-3

CDR3 DNA: TGCGCCAGCAGCTCACCCCTAGGCACAGATACGCAGTATTTT
CDR3 protein: CASSSPLGTDTQYF
D gene: -
CDR3 length: 14
V gene: TRBV5-1
clone size: -
J gene: TRBJ2-3

CDR3 DNA: TGTGCCAGCAGCTCTACGCAGCGGGGGGGGGCAGATACGCAGTATTTT
CDR3 protein: CASSSTQRGGADTQYF
D gene: TRBD2
CDR3 length: 16
V gene: TRBV5-6
clone size: -
J gene: TRBJ2-3

CDR3 DNA: TGTGCCAGCAGCCCTAGGGGGACGCAGTATTTT
CDR3 protein: CASSPRGTQYF
D gene: -
CDR3 length: 11
V gene: TRBV5-8
clone size: -
J gene: TRBJ2-3

CDR3 DNA: TGTGCCAGTAGCGCCAGAAGAACTAGCGGGGGACCAGATACGCAGTATTTT
CDR3 protein: CASSARRTSGGPDTQYF
D gene: TRBD2
CDR3 length: 17
V gene: TRBV19
clone size: -
J gene: TRBJ2-3

CDR3 DNA: TGCGCCAGCAGTGAGTCACAGGGCTGGGATAATTCACCCCTCCACTTT
CDR3 protein: CASSESQGWDNSPLHF
D gene: -
CDR3 length: 16
V gene: TRBV10-2
clone size: -
J gene: TRBJ1-6

CDR3 DNA: TGCGCCAGCAGTGCACCGGGGGCTGGAAACACCATATATTTT
CDR3 protein: CASSAPGAGNTIYF
D gene: -
CDR3 length: 14
V gene: TRBV10-1
clone size: few
J gene: TRBJ1-3

CDR3 DNA: TGTGCCACCAGTGATCGGGACAGGGGCTCCTACAATGAGCAGTTCTTC
CDR3 protein: CATSDRDRGSYNEQFF
D gene: TRBD1
CDR3 length: 16
V gene: TRBV24-1
clone size: -
J gene: TRBJ2-1

CDR3 DNA: TGTGCCAGCAGCGCTAGCGGGGGGGCGGACAATGAGCAGTTCTTC
CDR3 protein: CASSASGGADNEQFF
D gene: TRBD2
CDR3 length: 15
V gene: TRBV7-8
clone size: -
J gene: TRBJ2-1

CDR3 DNA: TGTGCCAGCAGCTCGTTGACACCCTCCTACAATGAGCAGTTCTTC
CDR3 protein: CASSSLTPSYNEQFF
D gene: -
CDR3 length: 15
V gene: TRBV5-6
clone size: -
J gene: TRBJ2-1

CDR3 DNA: TGTGCCAGCAGTGCCCGGGATTCCGCCGGGGAGCTGTTTTTT
CDR3 protein: CASSARDSAGELFF
D gene: -
CDR3 length: 14
V gene: TRBV27
clone size: -
J gene: TRBJ2-2

CDR3 DNA: TGCAGTGCTAGTCCTCAAGAGACCCAGTACTTC
CDR3 protein: CSASPQETQYF
D gene: -
CDR3 length: 11
V gene: TRBV20-1
clone size: -
J gene: TRBJ2-5

CDR3 DNA: TGTGCCAGCCGGCACTTAGCGGGGGAGACCCAGTACTTC
CDR3 protein: CASRHLAGETQYF
D gene: TRBD2
CDR3 length: 13
V gene: TRBV6-5
clone size: few
J gene: TRBJ2-5

CDR3 DNA: TGCGCCAGCAGCTTTACAGACTATAATTCACCCCTCCACTTT
CDR3 protein: CASSFTDYNSPLHF
D gene: -
CDR3 length: 14
V gene: TRBV5-1
clone size: -
J gene: TRBJ1-6

CDR3 DNA: TGCGCCAGCAGCTTCCAGGGACCGACCTATGGCTACACCTTC
CDR3 protein: CASSFQGPTYGYTF
D gene: -
CDR3 length: 14
V gene: TRBV5-1
clone size: few
J gene: TRBJ1-2

CDR3 DNA: TGTGCCACCAGTGATCCTCCCTTAGAGACCCAGTACTTC
CDR3 protein: CATSDPPLETQYF
D gene: -
CDR3 length: 13
V gene: TRBV24-1
clone size: -
J gene: TRBJ2-5

CDR3 DNA: TGTGCCAGCAACCGACAGAGGAACACTGAAGCTTTCTTT
CDR3 protein: CASNRQRNTEAFF
D gene: -
CDR3 length: 13
V gene: TRBV12-3/TRBV12-4
clone size: -
J gene: TRBJ1-1

CDR3 DNA: TGTGCCAGCAGCGTAGCCCCGGGGGGCGCGGAGACCCAGTACTTC
CDR3 protein: CASSVAPGGAETQYF
D gene: -
CDR3 length: 15
V gene: TRBV9
clone size: -
J gene: TRBJ2-5